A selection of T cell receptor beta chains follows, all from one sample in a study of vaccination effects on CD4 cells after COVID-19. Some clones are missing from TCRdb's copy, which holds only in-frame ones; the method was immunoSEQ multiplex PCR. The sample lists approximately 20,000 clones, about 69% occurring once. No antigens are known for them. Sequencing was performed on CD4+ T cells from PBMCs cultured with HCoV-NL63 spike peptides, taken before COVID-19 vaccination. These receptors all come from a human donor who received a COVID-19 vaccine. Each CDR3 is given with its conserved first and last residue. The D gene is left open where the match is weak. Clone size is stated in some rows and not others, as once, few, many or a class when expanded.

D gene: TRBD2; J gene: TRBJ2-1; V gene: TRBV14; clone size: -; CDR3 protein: CASSHTSGRTSNEQFF; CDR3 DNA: TGTGCCAGCAGCCACACGAGCGGGAGGACTTCCAATGAGCAGTTCTTC
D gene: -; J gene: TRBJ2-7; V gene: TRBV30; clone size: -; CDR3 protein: CAWRPVRGTYEQYF; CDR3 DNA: TGTGCCTGGCGGCCCGTCAGGGGTACCTACGAGCAGTACTTC
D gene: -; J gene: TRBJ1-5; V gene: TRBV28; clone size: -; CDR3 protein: CASSFGSRAYSNQPQHF; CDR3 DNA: TGTGCCAGCAGTTTTGGATCCAGGGCTTATAGCAATCAGCCCCAGCATTTT
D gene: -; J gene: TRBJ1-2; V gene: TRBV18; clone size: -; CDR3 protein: CASSRGRDYGYTF; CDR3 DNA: TGTGCCAGCTCACGGGGCAGGGACTATGGCTACACCTTC
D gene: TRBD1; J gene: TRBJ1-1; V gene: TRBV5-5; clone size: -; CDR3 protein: CASSLKGASRTEAFF; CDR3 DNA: TGTGCCAGCAGCTTAAAGGGGGCAAGTAGGACTGAAGCTTTCTTT
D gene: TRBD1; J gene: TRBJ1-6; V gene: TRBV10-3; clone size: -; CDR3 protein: CAIRSGTGVNSPLHF; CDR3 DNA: TGTGCCATCAGGTCCGGGACAGGGGTAAATTCACCCCTCCACTTT
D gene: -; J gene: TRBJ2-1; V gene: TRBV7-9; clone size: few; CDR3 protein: CASSSALARYNEQFF; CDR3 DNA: TGTGCCAGCAGCTCCGCTCTAGCGAGATACAATGAGCAGTTCTTC
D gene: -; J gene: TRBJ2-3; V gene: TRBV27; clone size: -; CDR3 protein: CASSLWGSTDTQYF; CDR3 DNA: TGTGCCAGCAGTTTATGGGGGAGCACAGATACGCAGTATTTT
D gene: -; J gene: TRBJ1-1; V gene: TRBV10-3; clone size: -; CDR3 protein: CAIAEAKINTEAFF; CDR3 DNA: TGTGCCATCGCCGAGGCGAAAATAAACACTGAAGCTTTCTTT
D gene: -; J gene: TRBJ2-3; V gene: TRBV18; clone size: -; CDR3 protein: CASSPGPAGDTQYF; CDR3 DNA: TGTGCCAGCTCACCAGGCCCAGCTGGAGATACGCAGTATTTT
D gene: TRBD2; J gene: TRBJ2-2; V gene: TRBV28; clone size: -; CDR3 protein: CASTPGSGRPGELFF; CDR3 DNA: TGTGCCAGCACCCCGGGCAGCGGGAGGCCCGGGGAGCTGTTTTTT
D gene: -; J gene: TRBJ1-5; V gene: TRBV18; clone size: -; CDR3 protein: CASSPTEMSQPQHF; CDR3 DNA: TGTGCCAGCTCACCAACGGAGATGAGTCAGCCCCAGCATTTT
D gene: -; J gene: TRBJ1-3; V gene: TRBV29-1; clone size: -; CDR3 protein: CSVASNGNTIYF; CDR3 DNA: TGCAGCGTTGCCTCGAACGGTAACACCATATATTTT